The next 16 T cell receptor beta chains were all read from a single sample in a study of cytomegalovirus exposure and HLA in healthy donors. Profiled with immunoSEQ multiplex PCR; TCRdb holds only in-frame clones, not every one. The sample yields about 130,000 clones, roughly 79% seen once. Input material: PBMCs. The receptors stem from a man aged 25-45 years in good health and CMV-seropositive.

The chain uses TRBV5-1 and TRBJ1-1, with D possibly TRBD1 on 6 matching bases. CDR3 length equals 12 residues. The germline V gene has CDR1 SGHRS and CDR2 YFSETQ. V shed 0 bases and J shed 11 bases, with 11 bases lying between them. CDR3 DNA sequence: TGCGCCAGCAGCTTGGTACAGGGTAGGGCTTTCTTT. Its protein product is CASSLVQGRAFF.

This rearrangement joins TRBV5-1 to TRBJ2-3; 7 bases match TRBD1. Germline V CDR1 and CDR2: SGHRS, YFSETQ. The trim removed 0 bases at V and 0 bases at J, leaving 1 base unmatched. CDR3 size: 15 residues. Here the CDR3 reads CASSLDRGSTDTQYF. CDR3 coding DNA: TGCGCCAGCAGCTTGGACAGGGGTAGCACAGATACGCAGTATTTT.

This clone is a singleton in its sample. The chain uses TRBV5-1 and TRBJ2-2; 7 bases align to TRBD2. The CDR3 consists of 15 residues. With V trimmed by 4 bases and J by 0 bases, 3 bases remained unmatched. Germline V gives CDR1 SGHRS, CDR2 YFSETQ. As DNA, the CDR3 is TGCGCCAGCAGCGGTAGCGGGCCGAACACCGGGGAGCTGTTTTTT. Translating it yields CASSGSGPNTGELFF. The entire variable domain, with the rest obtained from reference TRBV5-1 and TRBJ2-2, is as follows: KAGVTQTPRYLIKTRGQQVTLSCSPISGHRSVSWYQQTPGQGLQFLFEYFSETQRNKGNFPGRFSGRQFSNSRSEMNVSTLELGDSALYLCASSGSGPNTGELFFGEGSRLTVL.

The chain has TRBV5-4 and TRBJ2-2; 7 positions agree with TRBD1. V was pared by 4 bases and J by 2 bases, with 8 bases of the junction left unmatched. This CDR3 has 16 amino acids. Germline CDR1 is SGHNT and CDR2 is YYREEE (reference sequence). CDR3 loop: CASSTTRTGNTGELFF. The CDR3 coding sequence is TGTGCCAGCAGCACAACAAGGACAGGAAACACCGGGGAGCTGTTTTTT.

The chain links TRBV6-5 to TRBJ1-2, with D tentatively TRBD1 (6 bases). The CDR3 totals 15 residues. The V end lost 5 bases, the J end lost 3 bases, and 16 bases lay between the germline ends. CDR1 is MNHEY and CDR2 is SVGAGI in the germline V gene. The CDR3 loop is CASSSGGPWDYGYTF. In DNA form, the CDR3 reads TGTGCCAGCAGTAGCGGGGGCCCATGGGACTATGGCTACACCTTC.

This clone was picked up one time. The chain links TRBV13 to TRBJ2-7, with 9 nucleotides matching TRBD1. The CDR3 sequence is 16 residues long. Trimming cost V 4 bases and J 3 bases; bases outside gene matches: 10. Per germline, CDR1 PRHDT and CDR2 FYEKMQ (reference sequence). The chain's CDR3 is CASSSPPGTGIYEQYF. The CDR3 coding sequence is TGTGCCAGCAGCTCCCCTCCTGGGACAGGGATCTACGAGCAGTACTTC.

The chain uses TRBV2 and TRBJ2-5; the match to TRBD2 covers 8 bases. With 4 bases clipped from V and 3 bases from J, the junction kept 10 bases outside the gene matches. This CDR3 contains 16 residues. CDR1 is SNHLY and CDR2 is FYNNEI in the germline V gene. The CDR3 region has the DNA TGTGCCAGCAGTGGCGGGAGGACGTCTGGAAAAGAGACCCAGTACTTC. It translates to CASSGGRTSGKETQYF.

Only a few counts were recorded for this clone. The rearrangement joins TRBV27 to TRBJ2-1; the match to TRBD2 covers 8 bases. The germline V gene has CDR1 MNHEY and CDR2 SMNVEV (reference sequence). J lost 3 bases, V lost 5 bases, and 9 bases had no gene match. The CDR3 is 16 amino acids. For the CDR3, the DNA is TGTGCCAGCAGTCCCCGTTCTAGCGGGCGCTACAATGAGCAGTTCTTC. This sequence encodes CASSPRSSGRYNEQFF.

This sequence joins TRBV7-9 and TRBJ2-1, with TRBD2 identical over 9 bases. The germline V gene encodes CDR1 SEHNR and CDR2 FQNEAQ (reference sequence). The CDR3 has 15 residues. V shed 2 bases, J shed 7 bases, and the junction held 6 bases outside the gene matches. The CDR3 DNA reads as TGTGCCAGCAGCTTACTGGCGGGAGGGCCTAATGAGCAGTTCTTC. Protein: CASSLLAGGPNEQFF.

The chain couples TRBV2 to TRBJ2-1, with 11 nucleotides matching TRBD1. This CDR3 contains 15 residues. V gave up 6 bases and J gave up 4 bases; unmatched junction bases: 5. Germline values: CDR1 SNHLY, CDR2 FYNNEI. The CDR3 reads CASRTGTGGYNEQFF. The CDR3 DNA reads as TGTGCCAGCAGAACCGGGACAGGGGGGTACAATGAGCAGTTCTTC.

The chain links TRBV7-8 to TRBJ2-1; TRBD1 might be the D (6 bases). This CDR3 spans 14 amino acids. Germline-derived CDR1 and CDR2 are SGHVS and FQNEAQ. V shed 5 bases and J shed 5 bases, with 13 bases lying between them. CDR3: CASSPEGVDNEQFF. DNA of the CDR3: TGTGCCAGCAGCCCCGAGGGGGTCGACAATGAGCAGTTCTTC.

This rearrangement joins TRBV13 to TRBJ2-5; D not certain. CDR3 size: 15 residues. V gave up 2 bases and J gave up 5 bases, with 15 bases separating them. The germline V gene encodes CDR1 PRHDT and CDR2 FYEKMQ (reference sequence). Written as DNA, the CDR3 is TGTGCCAGCAGCTTAAGCACTCGGAGCGCGGAGACCCAGTACTTC. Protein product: CASSLSTRSAETQYF.

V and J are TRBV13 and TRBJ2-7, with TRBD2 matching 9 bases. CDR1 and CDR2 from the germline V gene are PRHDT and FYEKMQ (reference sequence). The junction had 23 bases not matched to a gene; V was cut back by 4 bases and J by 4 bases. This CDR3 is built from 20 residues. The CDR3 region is CASSSLVPAGGSPIAYEQYF. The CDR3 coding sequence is TGTGCCAGCAGCTCCCTTGTCCCAGCGGGAGGCTCTCCCATCGCTTACGAGCAGTACTTC.

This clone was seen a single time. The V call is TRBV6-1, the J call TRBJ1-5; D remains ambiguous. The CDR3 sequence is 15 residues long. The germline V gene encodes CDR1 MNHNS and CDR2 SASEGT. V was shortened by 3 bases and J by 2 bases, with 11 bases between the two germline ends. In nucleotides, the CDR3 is TGTGCCAGCAGTGACGGGAGCTTGGGCAATCAGCCCCAGCATTTT. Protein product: CASSDGSLGNQPQHF.

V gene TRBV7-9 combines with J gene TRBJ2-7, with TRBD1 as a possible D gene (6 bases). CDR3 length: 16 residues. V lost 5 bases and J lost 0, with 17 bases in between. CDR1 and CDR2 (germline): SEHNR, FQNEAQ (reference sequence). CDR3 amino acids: CASSRSMDRVSYEQYF. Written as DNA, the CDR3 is TGTGCCAGCAGCCGTAGCATGGACAGAGTCTCCTACGAGCAGTACTTC. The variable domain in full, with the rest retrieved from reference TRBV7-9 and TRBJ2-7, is DTGVSQNPRHKITKRGQNVTFRCDPISEHNRLYWYRQTLGQGPEFLTYFQNEAQLEKSRLLSDRFSAERPKGSFSTLEIQRTEQGDSAMYLCASSRSMDRVSYEQYFGPGTRLTVT.

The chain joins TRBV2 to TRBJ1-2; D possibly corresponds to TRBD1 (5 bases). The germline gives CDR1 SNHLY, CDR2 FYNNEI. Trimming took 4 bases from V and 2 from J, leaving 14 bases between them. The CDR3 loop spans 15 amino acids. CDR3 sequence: CASSVNRQVNYGYTF. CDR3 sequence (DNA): TGTGCCAGCAGTGTAAACAGGCAGGTCAACTATGGCTACACCTTC.